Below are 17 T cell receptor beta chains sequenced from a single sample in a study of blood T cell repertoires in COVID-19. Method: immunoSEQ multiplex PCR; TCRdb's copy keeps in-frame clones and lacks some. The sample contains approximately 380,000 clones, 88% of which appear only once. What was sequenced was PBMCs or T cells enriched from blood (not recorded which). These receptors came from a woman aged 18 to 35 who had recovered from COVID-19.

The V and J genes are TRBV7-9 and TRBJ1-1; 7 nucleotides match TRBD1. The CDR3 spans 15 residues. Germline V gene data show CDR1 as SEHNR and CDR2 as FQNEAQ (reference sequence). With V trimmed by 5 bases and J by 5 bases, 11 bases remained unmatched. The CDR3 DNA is TGTGCCAGCAGCCCAACAGGGGCGGGTAAAACTGAAGCTTTCTTT. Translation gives CASSPTGAGKTEAFF.

Here the CDR3 DNA reads TGTGCCAGCAGTTGGACTAGCGGGGATAGCTCCTACAATGAGCAGTTCTTC. The encoded protein is CASSWTSGDSSYNEQFF. The rearrangement links TRBV2 to TRBJ2-1; 12 bases align to TRBD2. The CDR3 contains 17 residues. Germline CDR1 reads SNHLY; CDR2 reads FYNNEI. The junction had 5 bases not matched to a gene; V was cut back by 5 bases and J by 0 bases.

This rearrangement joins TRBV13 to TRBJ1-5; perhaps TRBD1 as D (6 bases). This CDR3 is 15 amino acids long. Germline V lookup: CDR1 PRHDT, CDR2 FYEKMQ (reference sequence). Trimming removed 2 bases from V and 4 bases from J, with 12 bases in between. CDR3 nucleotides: TGTGCCAGCAGCTTAAGGATGCAGGGGAATCAGCCCCAGCATTTT. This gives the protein CASSLRMQGNQPQHF.

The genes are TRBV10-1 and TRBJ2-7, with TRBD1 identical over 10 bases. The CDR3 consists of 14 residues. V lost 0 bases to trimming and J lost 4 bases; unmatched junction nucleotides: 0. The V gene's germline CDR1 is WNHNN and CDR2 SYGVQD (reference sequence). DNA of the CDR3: TGCGCCAGCAGTGAGTCGGGACAGGGGTACGAGCAGTACTTC. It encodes CASSESGQGYEQYF.

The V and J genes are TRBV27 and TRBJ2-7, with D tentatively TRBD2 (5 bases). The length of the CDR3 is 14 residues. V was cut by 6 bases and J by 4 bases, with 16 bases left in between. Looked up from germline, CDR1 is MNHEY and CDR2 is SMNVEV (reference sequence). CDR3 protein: CASRSFGKGYEQYF. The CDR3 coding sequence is TGTGCCAGCAGGTCCTTCGGGAAAGGATACGAGCAGTACTTC.

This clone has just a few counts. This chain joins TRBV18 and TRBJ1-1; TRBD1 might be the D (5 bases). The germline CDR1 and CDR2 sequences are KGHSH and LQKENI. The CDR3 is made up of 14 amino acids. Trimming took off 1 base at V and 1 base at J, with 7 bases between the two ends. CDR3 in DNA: TGTGCCAGCTCACCACAGGGGCCGAACACTGAAGCTTTCTTT. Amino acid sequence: CASSPQGPNTEAFF.

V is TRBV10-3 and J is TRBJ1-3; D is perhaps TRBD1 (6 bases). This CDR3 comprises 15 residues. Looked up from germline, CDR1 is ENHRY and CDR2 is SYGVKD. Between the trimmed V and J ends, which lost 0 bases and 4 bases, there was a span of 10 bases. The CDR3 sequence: CAISESNRDGNTIYF. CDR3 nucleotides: TGTGCCATCAGTGAGTCCAACAGGGACGGAAACACCATATATTTT.

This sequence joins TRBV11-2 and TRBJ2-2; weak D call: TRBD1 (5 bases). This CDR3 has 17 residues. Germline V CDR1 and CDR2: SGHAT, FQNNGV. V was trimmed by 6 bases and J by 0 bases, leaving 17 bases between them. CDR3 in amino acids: CASRGLKGRANTGELFF. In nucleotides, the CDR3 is TGTGCCAGCAGGGGCTTGAAGGGCAGGGCGAACACCGGGGAGCTGTTTTTT. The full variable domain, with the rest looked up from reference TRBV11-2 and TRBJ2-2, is EAGVAQSPRYKIIEKRQSVAFWCNPISGHATLYWYQQILGQGPKLLIQFQNNGVVDDSQLPKDRFSAERLKGVDSTLKIQPAKLEDSAVYLCASRGLKGRANTGELFFGEGSRLTVL.

The CDR3 nucleotides read TGCGCCAGCAGCTTAAGGGACAGAAATGAAAAACTGTTTTTT. This translates into CASSLRDRNEKLFF. The chain has TRBV5-1 and TRBJ1-4; 7 bases map to TRBD1. V trimming: 2 bases; J trimming: 5 bases; junction bases outside the gene matches: 3. CDR3 length equals 14 residues. Germline CDR1 reads SGHRS; CDR2 reads YFSETQ.

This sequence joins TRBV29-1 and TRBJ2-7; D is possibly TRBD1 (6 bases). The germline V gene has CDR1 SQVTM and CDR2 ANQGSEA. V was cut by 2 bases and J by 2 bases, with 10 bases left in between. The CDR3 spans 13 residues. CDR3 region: CSVESRGAYEQYF. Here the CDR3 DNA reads TGCAGCGTTGAAAGCAGGGGCGCCTACGAGCAGTACTTC.

The CDR3 is CASRQGAKNIQYF. For the CDR3, the DNA is TGTGCCAGCAGACAGGGGGCCAAAAACATTCAGTACTTC. The chain recombines TRBV12-3 or TRBV12-4 with TRBJ2-4, with 7 bases matching TRBD1. Trimming cost V 6 bases and J 1 base; bases outside gene matches: 0. The CDR3 has 13 residues.

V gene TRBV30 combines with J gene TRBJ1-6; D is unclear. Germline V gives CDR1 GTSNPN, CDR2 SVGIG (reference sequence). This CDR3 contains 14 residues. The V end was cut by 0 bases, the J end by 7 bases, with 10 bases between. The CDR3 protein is CAWSVGGHNSPLHF. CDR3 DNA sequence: TGTGCCTGGAGTGTAGGAGGGCACAATTCACCCCTCCACTTT.

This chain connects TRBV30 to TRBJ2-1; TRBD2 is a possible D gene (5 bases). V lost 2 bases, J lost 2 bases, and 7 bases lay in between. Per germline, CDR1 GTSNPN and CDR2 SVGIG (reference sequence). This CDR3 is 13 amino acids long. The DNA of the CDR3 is TGTGCCTGGAGTCGGAGGACCTACAATGAGCAGTTCTTC. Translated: CAWSRRTYNEQFF.

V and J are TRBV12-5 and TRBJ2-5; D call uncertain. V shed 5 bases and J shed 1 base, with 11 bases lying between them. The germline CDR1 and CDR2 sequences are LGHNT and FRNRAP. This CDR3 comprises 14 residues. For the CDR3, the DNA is TGTGCTAGTGGTCAGGTCGGCCTCCAAGAGACCCAGTACTTC. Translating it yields CASGQVGLQETQYF.

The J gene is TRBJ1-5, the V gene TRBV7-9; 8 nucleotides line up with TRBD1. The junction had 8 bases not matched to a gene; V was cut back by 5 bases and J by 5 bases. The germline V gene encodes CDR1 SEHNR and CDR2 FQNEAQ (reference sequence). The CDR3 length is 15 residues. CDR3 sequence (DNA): TGTGCCAGCAGCCGCTCGCAGGGGGCTTATCAGCCCCAGCATTTT. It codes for CASSRSQGAYQPQHF. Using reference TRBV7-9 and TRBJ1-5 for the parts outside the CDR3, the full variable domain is DTGVSQNPRHKITKRGQNVTFRCDPISEHNRLYWYRQTLGQGPEFLTYFQNEAQLEKSRLLSDRFSAERPKGSFSTLEIQRTEQGDSAMYLCASSRSQGAYQPQHFGDGTRLSIL.

CDR3 amino acids: CSVVGGRANTEAFF. Written as DNA, the CDR3 is TGCAGCGTTGTCGGGGGAAGGGCGAACACTGAAGCTTTCTTT. This chain connects TRBV29-1 to TRBJ1-1, with D tentatively TRBD1 (5 bases). Germline lookup yields CDR1 SQVTM and CDR2 ANQGSEA. Trimming removed 4 bases at V and 1 base at J, with 13 bases between. The CDR3 covers 14 residues.

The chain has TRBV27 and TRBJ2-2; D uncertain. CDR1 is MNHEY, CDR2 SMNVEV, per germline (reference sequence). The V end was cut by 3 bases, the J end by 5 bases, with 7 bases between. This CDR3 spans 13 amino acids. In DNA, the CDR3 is TGTGCCAGCAGTTTTATCCGGACCGGGGAGCTGTTTTTT. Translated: CASSFIRTGELFF.